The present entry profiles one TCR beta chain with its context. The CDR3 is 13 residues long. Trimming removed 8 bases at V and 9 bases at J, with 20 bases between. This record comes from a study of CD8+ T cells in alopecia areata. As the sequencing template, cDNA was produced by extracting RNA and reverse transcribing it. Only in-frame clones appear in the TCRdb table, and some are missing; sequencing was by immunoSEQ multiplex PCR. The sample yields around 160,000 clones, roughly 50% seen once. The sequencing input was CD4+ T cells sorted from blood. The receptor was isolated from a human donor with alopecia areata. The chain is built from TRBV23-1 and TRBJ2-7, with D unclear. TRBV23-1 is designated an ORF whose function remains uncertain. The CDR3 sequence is CASAHGPPPGQYF. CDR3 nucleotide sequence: TGCGCCAGCGCCCACGGGCCACCCCCTGGGCAGTACTTC.